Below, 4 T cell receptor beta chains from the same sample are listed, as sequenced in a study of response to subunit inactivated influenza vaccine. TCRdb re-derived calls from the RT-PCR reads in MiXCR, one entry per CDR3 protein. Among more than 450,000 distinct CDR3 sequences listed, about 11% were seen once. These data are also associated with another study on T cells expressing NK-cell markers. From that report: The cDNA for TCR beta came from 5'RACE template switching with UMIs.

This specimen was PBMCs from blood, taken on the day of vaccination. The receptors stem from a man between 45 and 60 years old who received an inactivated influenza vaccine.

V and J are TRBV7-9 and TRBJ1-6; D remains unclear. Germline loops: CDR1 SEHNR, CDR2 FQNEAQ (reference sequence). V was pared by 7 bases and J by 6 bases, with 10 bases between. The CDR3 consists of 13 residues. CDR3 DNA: TGTGCCAGCAAGAGGACCGCTAATTCACCCCTCCACTTT. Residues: CASKRTANSPLHF. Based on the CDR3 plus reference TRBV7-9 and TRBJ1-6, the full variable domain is DTGVSQNPRHKITKRGQNVTFRCDPISEHNRLYWYRQTLGQGPEFLTYFQNEAQLEKSRLLSDRFSAERPKGSFSTLEIQRTEQGDSAMYLCASKRTANSPLHFGNGTRLTVT.

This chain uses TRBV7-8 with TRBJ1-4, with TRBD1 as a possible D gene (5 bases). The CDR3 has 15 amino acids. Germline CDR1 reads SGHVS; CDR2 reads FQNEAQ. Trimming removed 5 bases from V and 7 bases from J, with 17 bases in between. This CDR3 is CASSPRQSGGEKLFF. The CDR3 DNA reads TGTGCCAGCAGCCCTAGGCAGTCCGGGGGTGAAAAACTGTTTTTT.

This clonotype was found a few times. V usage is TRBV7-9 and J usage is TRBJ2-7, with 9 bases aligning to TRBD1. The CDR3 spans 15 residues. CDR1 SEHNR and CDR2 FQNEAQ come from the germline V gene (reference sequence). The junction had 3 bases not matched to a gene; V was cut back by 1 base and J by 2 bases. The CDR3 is CASSLGDRVAYEQYF. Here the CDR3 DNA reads TGTGCCAGCAGCTTAGGGGACAGGGTAGCCTACGAGCAGTACTTC.

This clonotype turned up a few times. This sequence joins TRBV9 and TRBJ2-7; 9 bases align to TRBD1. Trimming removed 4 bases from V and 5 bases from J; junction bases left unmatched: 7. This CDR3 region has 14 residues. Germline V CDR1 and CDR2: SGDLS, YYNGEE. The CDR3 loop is CASSSGGQGNEQYF. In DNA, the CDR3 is TGTGCCAGCAGCTCCGGGGGACAGGGCAACGAGCAGTACTTC.